Listed below are T cell receptor beta chains from one sample, sequenced in a study of OX40 agonist ivuxolimab in advanced cancers. Sequencing was performed with immunoSEQ multiplex PCR; in TCRdb, only in-frame clones are kept and a portion is missing. The sample holds about 45,000 clones, 84% seen once. The starting material was CD4+ or CD8+ T cells sorted from blood, obtained in a trial of the OX40 agonist ivuxolimab. These receptors originate from an adult with an advanced solid tumor such as melanoma, head and neck, liver or kidney cancer. The CDR3 runs from the conserved cysteine through the conserved F or W. The D gene is left open where the match is weak. Some rows have no size entry. The others give once, few or many, or a class for an expanded clone.

clone_size j_call v_call d_call cdr3_nt cdr3_aa
once TRBJ1-2 TRBV5-1 TRBD1 TGCGCCAGCAGCCCAAACGACTGGGACAGATCTTATGGCTACACCTTC CASSPNDWDRSYGYTF
. TRBJ2-7 TRBV11-2 . TGTGCCAGCAGCTCAGGGGGATCCAAGGAGGGGATATACTCCTACGAGCAGTACTTC CASSSGGSKEGIYSYEQYF
. TRBJ2-5 TRBV5-4 TRBD2 TGTGCCAGCAGCTTGGTCGGTAGCGGGAGGGCCTGGGAGACCCAGTACTTC CASSLVGSGRAWETQYF
. TRBJ2-3 TRBV7-3 . TGTGCCAGCAGCTTAACAGCGGATAGCACAGATACGCAGTATTTT CASSLTADSTDTQYF
. TRBJ2-7 TRBV18 . TGTGCCAGCTCACCATCGCTTACAGGACTACACGAGCAGTACTTC CASSPSLTGLHEQYF
. TRBJ2-7 TRBV28 . TGTGCCAGCAGTTTATTGTTCACAAGTGAGCAGTACTTC CASSLLFTSEQYF
. TRBJ2-5 TRBV4-1 . TGCGCCAGCAGCCAAGATCCCCGGCTCCTGACAACTTGGGAGACCCAGTACTTC CASSQDPRLLTTWETQYF
. TRBJ2-1 TRBV28 TRBD2 TGTGCCAGCAGTTTATTTGGCGGGGGGAACAATGAGCAGTTCTTC CASSLFGGGNNEQFF
. TRBJ2-1 TRBV10-3 . TGTGCCATCAGTGCGGGGCCCGGAGCCTACAATGAGCAGTTCTTC CAISAGPGAYNEQFF
. TRBJ2-2 TRBV27 TRBD2 TGTGCCAGCGAGACTAGCCCTGACCCCCCGATCACCGGGGAGCTGTTTTTT CASETSPDPPITGELFF
. TRBJ1-2 TRBV20-1 . TGCAGCCTCGAGGGCTACACCTTC CSLEGYTF
. TRBJ2-5 TRBV13 . TGTGCCAGCAGCTTAGCGGGGGGCTACCAAGAGACCCAGTACTTC CASSLAGGYQETQYF
few TRBJ1-1 TRBV10-1 . TGCGCCAGCAGTGAGGACATTAAACCCCCTGAAGCTTTCTTT CASSEDIKPPEAFF
. TRBJ1-2 TRBV4-2 . TGTGCCAGCAGCCAGGATTTAGGGGAAAGTGGTGGCTACACCTTC CASSQDLGESGGYTF
. TRBJ2-6 TRBV19 TRBD1 TGTGCCAGTGACCCGGGACAGACCAGCTCTGGGGCCAACGTCCTGACTTTC CASDPGQTSSGANVLTF
once TRBJ2-7 TRBV12-5 . TGTGCTAGTGGTTTGGTAGGGGCCCGCGGGCAGTACTTC CASGLVGARGQYF
once TRBJ1-2 TRBV25-1 TRBD1 TGTGCCAGCAGTGGTCCAGGACAGGGGTTTGGGCCTGGCTACACCTTC CASSGPGQGFGPGYTF
. TRBJ2-5 TRBV23-1 TRBD1 TGCGCCAGCAGTCAAGGGGAACAGGGACAGGGGGAAGAGACCCAGTACTTC CASSQGEQGQGEETQYF
. TRBJ2-2 TRBV4-2 TRBD2 TGTGCCAGCAGCCAAGCCGGGGGGGCGAGGGCCGGGGAGCTGTTTTTT CASSQAGGARAGELFF
. TRBJ2-2 TRBV7-3 TRBD1 TGTGCCAGCAGCTCGACAGGGGCCGTGGACACCGGGGAGCTGTTTTTT CASSSTGAVDTGELFF
once TRBJ1-4 TRBV5-1 . TGCGCCAGCAGCTTGGCCTCAGCCCCAAATGAAAAACTGTTTTTT CASSLASAPNEKLFF
few TRBJ1-2 TRBV28 . TGTGCCAGCAATCCTGGGAGGACACGGTATGGCTACACCTTC CASNPGRTRYGYTF
. TRBJ2-2 TRBV29-1 TRBD2 TGCAGCGTTGAAGTATGGTGGGAGGGCACCGGGGAGCTGTTTTTT CSVEVWWEGTGELFF
. TRBJ2-2 TRBV4-3 . TGCGCCAGCAGCCCGCTTAACGGGGGGCCCCTCGGGGAGCTGTTTTTT CASSPLNGGPLGELFF
. TRBJ1-1 TRBV5-1 . TGCGCCAGCAGCTTGTATTGGGAGGGTTATTCTGAAGCTTTCTTT CASSLYWEGYSEAFF
. TRBJ2-1 TRBV10-3 . TGTGCCATCCGAAGGGGGGTCCGAGATGAGCAGTTCTTC CAIRRGVRDEQFF
. TRBJ2-3 TRBV6-1 . TGTGCCAGCAGTACGGCTGATACGCAGTATTTT CASSTADTQYF
. TRBJ2-1 TRBV4-3 . TGCGCCAGCAGCCAAGATAGGGCCGGGACACATGAGCAGTTCTTC CASSQDRAGTHEQFF
. TRBJ1-5 TRBV2 . TGTGCCAGCAGTCCAGGGGTGAATCAGCCCCAGCATTTT CASSPGVNQPQHF
. TRBJ1-2 TRBV27 . TGTGCCAGCAGTTTATCTGGCTATGGCTACACCTTC CASSLSGYGYTF
. TRBJ1-5 TRBV6-6 . TGTGCCAGCAGTTACCCAGGGCTGTACAATCAGCCCCAGCATTTT CASSYPGLYNQPQHF
. TRBJ2-2 TRBV28 TRBD2 TGTGCCTGTACCGGGACTAGCGGGGTGCAAGGGGAGCTGTTTTTT CACTGTSGVQGELFF
. TRBJ2-7 TRBV15 . TGTGCCACCAGCAGAGTGGGAAACGAGCAGTACTTC CATSRVGNEQYF
. TRBJ1-6 TRBV4-3 . TGCGCCAGCAGCCAACGAACAGGTTACAATTCACCCCTCCACTTT CASSQRTGYNSPLHF
. TRBJ2-3 TRBV21-1 . TGTGCCAGCACCCCCGGGACAAGGGTTATGGATACGCAGTATTTT CASTPGTRVMDTQYF
. TRBJ1-5 TRBV2 . TGTGCCAGCAGTACCGGGACGTTGGATCAGCCCCAGCATTTT CASSTGTLDQPQHF
once TRBJ1-4 TRBV4-3 . TGCGCCAGCAGCCAAGTGTTAGGGGATGAAAAACTGTTTTTT CASSQVLGDEKLFF
. TRBJ1-3 TRBV4-1 TRBD1 TGCGCCAGCAGCCACCCCGGGACAGTAGGAAACACCATATATTTT CASSHPGTVGNTIYF
. TRBJ1-4 TRBV6-5 . TGTGCCAGCAGAAGAGGTCATAATGAAAAACTGTTTTTT CASRRGHNEKLFF
. TRBJ2-5 TRBV27 TRBD2 TGTGCCAGCAGTTTACTGGGACCGGGGGGAGAGACCCAGTACTTC CASSLLGPGGETQYF
. TRBJ2-7 TRBV5-8 . TGTGCCAGCAGTGGGCAGGGGAATCGCGAGCAGTACTTC CASSGQGNREQYF
. TRBJ2-7 TRBV7-2 TRBD1 TGTGCCAGCAGATCTACCGGGACAGATTCCTACGAGCAGTACTTC CASRSTGTDSYEQYF